The 8 T cell receptor beta chains below were found in one sample sequenced in a study of blood T cell repertoires in COVID-19. Libraries were prepared by immunoSEQ multiplex PCR; TCRdb keeps only in-frame clonotypes and omits some of them. This repertoire shows 330,000 or so clones, roughly 86% found once; its top ten account for roughly 8.9%. Sequencing was performed on peripheral blood. These receptors originate from a man aged 25-45 years with COVID-19, enrolled during active disease.

V and J are TRBV18 and TRBJ1-4, with TRBD1 matching over 11 bases. V dropped 3 bases and J dropped 7; count of bases not matched to a gene: 10. Germline values: CDR1 KGHSH, CDR2 LQKENI. The CDR3 has 17 residues. CDR3 DNA: TGTGCCAGCTCACCTAGCCCTACCGGGACAGGGGGTGAAAAACTGTTTTTT. It translates to CASSPSPTGTGGEKLFF.

V is TRBV5-4 and J is TRBJ2-7, with TRBD1 matching over 8 bases. The CDR3 consists of 15 residues. V lost 4 bases to trimming and J lost 6 bases; unmatched junction nucleotides: 12. Germline values: CDR1 SGHNT, CDR2 YYREEE (reference sequence). CDR3 loop: CASSPRDRGSSEQYF. Written as DNA, the CDR3 is TGTGCCAGCAGCCCCCGAGACAGGGGAAGTAGCGAGCAGTACTTC.

The DNA of the CDR3 is TGTGCCAGCAGTCTAACTAGCGGAGCCTACGAGCAGTACTTC. It codes for CASSLTSGAYEQYF. The chain links TRBV28 to TRBJ2-7, with 8 nucleotides matching TRBD2. This CDR3 contains 14 residues. Trimming cost V 5 bases and J 2 bases; bases outside gene matches: 5. The germline V gene has CDR1 MDHEN and CDR2 SYDVKM.

Details on this clone: One junction end does not reproduce the germline sequence, and a read error may be involved. The chain uses TRBV2 and TRBJ2-7; D is possibly TRBD2 (6 bases). The germline CDR1 and CDR2 sequences are SNHLY and FYNNEI. The CDR3 runs 12 residues. CDR3 sequence (DNA): TGTGCCAGCAGGAAGGGGACTGACCTTATAGGCTTC. This encodes CASRKGTDLIGF.

The chain couples TRBV28 to TRBJ1-4; tentatively, D is TRBD1 (6 bases). This CDR3 region has 14 residues. Trimming shortened V by 8 bases and J by 1 base, and 11 bases separated the two germline ends. Germline CDR1 MDHEN, CDR2 SYDVKM. In nucleotides, the CDR3 is TGTGCCAGCCTGCGAGGGGGAACTAATGAAAAACTGTTTTTT. Amino acid sequence: CASLRGGTNEKLFF.

This clone was seen just once. The chain combines TRBV6-4 with TRBJ1-1; D ambiguous. Germline values: CDR1 MRHNA, CDR2 SNTAGT. CDR3 length: 15 residues. V was trimmed by 3 bases and J by 6 bases, leaving 17 bases between them. In nucleotides, the CDR3 is TGTGCCAGCAGTGAGAGGGCCCTTCCTTTCTCTGAAGCTTTCTTT. The encoded protein is CASSERALPFSEAFF.

This chain links TRBV18 with TRBJ2-2, with 7 bases lining up with TRBD2. Trimming cost V 1 base and J 0 bases; bases outside gene matches: 5. The CDR3 has 17 amino acids. The germline V gene has CDR1 KGHSH and CDR2 LQKENI. CDR3 sequence (DNA): TGTGCCAGCTCACCACTAATAGCGGGTACGAACACCGGGGAGCTGTTTTTT. As protein: CASSPLIAGTNTGELFF.

The V and J genes are TRBV4-3 and TRBJ2-2, with no clear D. Germline CDR1 LGHNA, CDR2 YSLEER. There are 14 residues in the CDR3. The germline V and J ends were trimmed by 0 bases and 6 bases, with 8 bases remaining between them. CDR3 coding DNA: TGCGCCAGCAGCCAAGATCTGGCGGCCGGGGAGCTGTTTTTT. As protein: CASSQDLAAGELFF.